Listed below are T cell receptor beta chains from one sample, sequenced in a study of blood T cell repertoires in COVID-19. Generated by immunoSEQ multiplex PCR, the TCRdb table keeps only in-frame clones and is missing some. The sample includes about 260,000 clones, under 90% of them seen just once. Sample: peripheral blood. These receptors were taken from a woman in her forties or fifties who had recovered from COVID-19. Each CDR3 is given with its conserved first and last residue. The order of the fields is clone size, V gene, D gene, J gene, CDR3 DNA, CDR3 protein. The D gene is left open where the match is weak. Not all rows give a size; the values are once, few, many and, for expanded clones, a class.

>.|TRBV29-1|TRBD1|TRBJ1-2
TGCAGCGTTGCTTCTGGGACAGGAGAAGGTGGCTACACCTTC
CSVASGTGEGGYTF
>.|TRBV25-1|TRBD1|TRBJ1-3
TGTGCCACCAAGGACAGGGCTGGAAACACCATATATTTT
CATKDRAGNTIYF
>.|TRBV12-3/TRBV12-4|.|TRBJ1-2
TGTGCCAGCAATCCATCCCTGTCTAAGCGCTACACCTTC
CASNPSLSKRYTF
>.|TRBV28|TRBD1|TRBJ1-5
TGTGCCAGCAGGTTACAGGGGGCGACCATCGGGAATCAGCCCCAGCATTTT
CASRLQGATIGNQPQHF
>.|TRBV3-1/TRBV3-2|TRBD2|TRBJ2-7
TGTGCCAGCAGCCGAGGGACTAGCGGGAGGGGATCCTACGAGCAGTACTTC
CASSRGTSGRGSYEQYF
>many|TRBV9|.|TRBJ1-1
TGTGCCAGCAGTCAAGACAACATGAACACTGAAGCTTTCTTT
CASSQDNMNTEAFF
>.|TRBV7-2|TRBD1|TRBJ1-2
TGTGCCAGCAGCCCCCGGGTGGACAGGGGGGGCTACACCTTC
CASSPRVDRGGYTF
>.|TRBV3-1/TRBV3-2|TRBD2|TRBJ2-3
TGTGCCAGCAGCCAAGGAATGGCGGGAGGCCGACCCGGCACAGATACGCAGTATTTT
CASSQGMAGGRPGTDTQYF
>.|TRBV18|.|TRBJ1-1
TGTGCCAGCTCACCACGGGCGGGAACAGCTTTCTTT
CASSPRAGTAFF
>.|TRBV13|.|TRBJ2-7
TGTGCCAGCAGCTCCCGACTAGGCGAGCAGTACTTC
CASSSRLGEQYF
>once|TRBV11-1|.|TRBJ2-2
TGTGCCAGCAGCCCGAAGACACATACCGGGGAGCTGTTTTTT
CASSPKTHTGELFF
>.|TRBV4-3|TRBD2|TRBJ2-1
TGCGCCAGCAGCCTACTAGCGGGAGGCTACAATGAGCAGTTCTTC
CASSLLAGGYNEQFF
>.|TRBV27|.|TRBJ1-1
TGTGCCAGCAGTTCACAGGGCACTGAAGCTTTCTTT
CASSSQGTEAFF
>once|TRBV11-2|.|TRBJ2-3
TGTGCCAGCAGCTTAGGACGCGGGGGCACAGATACGCAGTATTTT
CASSLGRGGTDTQYF
>.|TRBV6-2/TRBV6-3|TRBD2|TRBJ2-7
TGTGCCAGCAGTTACCACGGGACTAGCGGGGTCTCCTACGAGCAGTACTTC
CASSYHGTSGVSYEQYF
>.|TRBV10-3|TRBD1|TRBJ2-7
TGTGCCATCAGACAGGGGATGTACGAGCAGTACTTC
CAIRQGMYEQYF
>.|TRBV19|.|TRBJ1-5
TGTGCCAGCGAGGCTGCGGACACAATAACGCCCCAGCATTTT
CASEAADTITPQHF
>.|TRBV20-1|.|TRBJ2-3
TGCAGTGCTAGAGATTCCGGTTTT
CSARDSGF
>.|TRBV21-1|.|TRBJ2-1
TGTGCCAGCAGCACTCGGGGGACTAGCGGGAGGGATGAGCAGTTCTTC
CASSTRGTSGRDEQFF
>.|TRBV19|TRBD1|TRBJ1-1
TGTGCCAGTAGCTCCCAGGGGGCTACTGAAGCTTTCTTT
CASSSQGATEAFF
>.|TRBV7-2|TRBD1|TRBJ1-2
TGTGCCAGCAGCTCCGACGCTCCAGGGGGATATGGCTACACCTTC
CASSSDAPGGYGYTF
>few|TRBV7-9|.|TRBJ1-1
TGTGCCAGCAGCCGCGACGAGGCCACTGAAGCTTTCTTT
CASSRDEATEAFF
>many|TRBV5-1|.|TRBJ1-6
TGCGCCAGCAGCTTGGCTCCCCCAGGGGAATCACCCCTCCACTTT
CASSLAPPGESPLHF